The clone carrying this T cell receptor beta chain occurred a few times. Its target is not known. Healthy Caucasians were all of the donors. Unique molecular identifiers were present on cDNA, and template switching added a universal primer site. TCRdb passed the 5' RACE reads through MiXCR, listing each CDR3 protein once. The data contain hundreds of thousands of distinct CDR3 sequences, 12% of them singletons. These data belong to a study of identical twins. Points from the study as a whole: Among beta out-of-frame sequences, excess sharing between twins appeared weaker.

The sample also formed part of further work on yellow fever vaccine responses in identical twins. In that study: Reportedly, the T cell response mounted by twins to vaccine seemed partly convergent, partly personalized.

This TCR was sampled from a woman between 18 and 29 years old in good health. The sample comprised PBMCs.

In DNA form, the CDR3 reads TGTGCCAGCAGCTTATGGTTTTTTGGTCCATGGGGCAATCAGCCCCAGCATTTT. Protein: CASSLWFFGPWGNQPQHF. This chain joins TRBV11-2 and TRBJ1-5, with no clear D. This CDR3 is built from 18 residues. Between the trimmed V and J ends, which lost 2 bases and 2 bases, there was a span of 19 bases. Per germline, CDR1 SGHAT and CDR2 FQNNGV.